The entry below describes one T cell receptor (beta chain). This sample was taken from a study of T cell changes during pregnancy in multiple sclerosis. V lost 4 bases to trimming and J lost 5 bases; unmatched junction nucleotides: 5. CDR1 and CDR2 from the germline V gene are SGHNT and YYREEE (reference sequence). There are 14 residues in the CDR3. Clones were sequenced by immunoSEQ multiplex PCR, and TCRdb holds only the in-frame ones, with some missing. This table holds around 19,000 clones, about 88% found once. The V call is TRBV5-4, the J call TRBJ2-3; 9 bases fit TRBD2. The material was CD8+ T cells from peripheral blood mononuclear cells, obtained in the third trimester of pregnancy. The receptor comes from a female donor in good health, enrolled as a control in a pregnancy study. The CDR3 sequence is CASSLAGPRDTQYF. The CDR3 nucleotides read TGTGCCAGCAGCCTAGCGGGGCCGAGAGATACGCAGTATTTT.